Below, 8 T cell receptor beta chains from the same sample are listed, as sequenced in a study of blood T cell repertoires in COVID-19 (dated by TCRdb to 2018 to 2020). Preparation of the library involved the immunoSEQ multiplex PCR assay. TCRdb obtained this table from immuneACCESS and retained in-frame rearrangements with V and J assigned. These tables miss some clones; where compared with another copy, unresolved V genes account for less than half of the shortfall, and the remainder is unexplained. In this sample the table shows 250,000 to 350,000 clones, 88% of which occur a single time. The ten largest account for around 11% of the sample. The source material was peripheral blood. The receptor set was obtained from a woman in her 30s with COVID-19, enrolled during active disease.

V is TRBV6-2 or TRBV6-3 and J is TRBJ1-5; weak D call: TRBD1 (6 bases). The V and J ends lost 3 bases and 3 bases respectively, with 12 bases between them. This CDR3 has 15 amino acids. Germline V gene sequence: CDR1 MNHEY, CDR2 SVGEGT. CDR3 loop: CASSYSRTDNQPQHF. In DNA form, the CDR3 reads TGTGCCAGCAGTTATTCCCGGACAGACAATCAGCCCCAGCATTTT.

The CDR3 bases are TGTGCCAGCAGGGGAGGTCCCAGCTTTTATAGCAATCAGCCCCAGCATTTT. The encoded protein is CASRGGPSFYSNQPQHF. The rearrangement uses TRBV28 and TRBJ1-5, with D unclear. Germline-derived CDR1 and CDR2 are MDHEN and SYDVKM. Between the trimmed V and J ends, which lost 6 bases and 0 bases, there was a span of 18 bases. The CDR3 is 17 residues long.

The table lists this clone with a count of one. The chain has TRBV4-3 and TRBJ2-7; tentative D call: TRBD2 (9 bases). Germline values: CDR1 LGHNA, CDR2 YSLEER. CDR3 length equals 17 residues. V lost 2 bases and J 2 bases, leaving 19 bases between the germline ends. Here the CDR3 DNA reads TGCGCCAGCAGCCAACAGGGGGCGCGCGGGAGGGCCTACGAGCAGTACTTC. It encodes CASSQQGARGRAYEQYF.

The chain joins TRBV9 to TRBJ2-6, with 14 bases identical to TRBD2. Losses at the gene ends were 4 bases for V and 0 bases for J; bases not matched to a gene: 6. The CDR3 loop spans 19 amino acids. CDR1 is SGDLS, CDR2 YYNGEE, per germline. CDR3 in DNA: TGTGCCAGCAGCCCGGGACTAGCGGGAGAGGGCTCTGGGGCCAACGTCCTGACTTTC. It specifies CASSPGLAGEGSGANVLTF.

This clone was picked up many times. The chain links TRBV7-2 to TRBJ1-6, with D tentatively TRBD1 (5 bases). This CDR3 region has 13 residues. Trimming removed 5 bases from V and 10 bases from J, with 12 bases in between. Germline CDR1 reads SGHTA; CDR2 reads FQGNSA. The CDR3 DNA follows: TGTGCCAGCAGCCGAGGAGGGGAATCACCCCTCCACTTT. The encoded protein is CASSRGGESPLHF.

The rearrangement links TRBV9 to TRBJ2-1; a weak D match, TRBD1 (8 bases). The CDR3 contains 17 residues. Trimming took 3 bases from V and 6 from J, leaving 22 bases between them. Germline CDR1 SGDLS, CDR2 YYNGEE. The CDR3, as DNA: TGTGCCAGCAGCGCAAGATGGACAGGGAGGGTTGGCAATGAGCAGTTCTTC. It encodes CASSARWTGRVGNEQFF.

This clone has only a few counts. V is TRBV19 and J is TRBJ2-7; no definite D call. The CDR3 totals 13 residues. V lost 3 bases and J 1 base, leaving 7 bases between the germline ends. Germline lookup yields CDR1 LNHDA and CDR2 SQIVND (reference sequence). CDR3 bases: TGTGCCAGTAGTATCAGGAAATCCTACGAGCAGTACTTC. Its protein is CASSIRKSYEQYF.

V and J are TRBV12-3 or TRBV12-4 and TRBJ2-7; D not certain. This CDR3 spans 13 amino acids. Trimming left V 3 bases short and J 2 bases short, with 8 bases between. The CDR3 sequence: CASSFSQAYEQYF. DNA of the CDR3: TGTGCCAGCAGTTTCTCACAAGCCTACGAGCAGTACTTC.